A selection of T cell receptor beta chains follows, all from one sample in a study of regulatory T cells in long-lasting Graves disease. Via MiXCR, TCRdb re-called the multiplex PCR reads, giving one row per CDR3 protein. The sample shows hundreds of thousands of distinct CDR3 sequences, 20% to 25% of them seen only once. The sequenced sample was peripheral blood mononuclear cells (PBMCs), obtained when the disease was refractory, from a patient treated with antithyroid drugs. These receptors all stem from a female donor with Graves disease. The CDR3 runs from the conserved cysteine through the conserved F or W. Size is omitted from some rows. Given values are once, few, many or a class for expanded clones.

>TRBJ1-1|.|TRBV7-2
CASSLDRAQGTEAFF
>TRBJ1-2|.|TRBV29-1
CSSGVSGTVYTF
>TRBJ2-3|few|TRBV10-3
CAISEFRLAGAADTQYF
>TRBJ1-4|few|TRBV19
CASSMLAVDQKLFF
>TRBJ2-5|few|TRBV7-2
CASSRLKETQYF
>TRBJ1-1|many|TRBV11-2
CASSRLGGTTEAFF
>TRBJ2-4|few|TRBV7-9
CASSFGTLQYF
>TRBJ2-2|.|TRBV29-1
CSVGGRANTGELFF
>TRBJ1-4|few|TRBV28
CASSLQGAREKLFF
>TRBJ2-6|.|TRBV7-9
CASSFSRSGANVLTF
>TRBJ1-2|few|TRBV3-1
CASSLGGGHGYTF
>TRBJ2-7|few|TRBV20-1
CSARDRDPYEQYF
>TRBJ1-1|few|TRBV29-1
CSASEGNTEAFF
>TRBJ2-6|many|TRBV7-3
CASSPRVSGANVLTF
>TRBJ2-7|.|TRBV18
CASSSQRQDSSYEQYF
>TRBJ1-2|.|TRBV29-1
CSVERVLYGYTF
>TRBJ1-1|.|TRBV9
CASSVVGGGDMNTEAFF
>TRBJ2-1|few|TRBV29-1
CSVDPPAGGPRNEQFF
>TRBJ1-2|many|TRBV30
CAWSDHFYGYTF
>TRBJ1-6|.|TRBV15
CATSDLPGGGSPLHF
>TRBJ1-1|many|TRBV28
CASSVRGMNTEAFF
>TRBJ1-5|many|TRBV27
CASSSPPDRNSNQPQHF
>TRBJ2-2|many|TRBV7-6
CASSSLGANTGELFF
>TRBJ1-1|.|TRBV28
CASSFRAPGGTEAFF
>TRBJ1-2|many|TRBV28
CASSKTGYSGYTF
>TRBJ2-7|.|TRBV6-1
CATADGAYEQYF
>TRBJ1-2|many|TRBV6-5
CASSYEGGYTF
>TRBJ2-5|few|TRBV12-3/TRBV12-4
CASTRDSQETQYF
>TRBJ1-1|.|TRBV25-1
CASSGTGAGAEAFF
>TRBJ1-4|many|TRBV2
CASSERQGVGEKLFF
>TRBJ1-5|.|TRBV7-2
CASSLVRGQPQHF
>TRBJ2-7|few|TRBV6-1
CASSLSAEGSYEQYF
>TRBJ1-1|many|TRBV2
CASASFMNTEAFF
>TRBJ2-5|few|TRBV5-4
CASSLDGLAGTQYF
>TRBJ1-1|.|TRBV7-6
CASSRGWNTEAFF
>TRBJ1-2|many|TRBV28
CASSFLRGRTDGYTF
>TRBJ1-4|.|TRBV18
CASSPANRVANEKLFF
>TRBJ2-5|.|TRBV5-6
CASSLGASGHFQETQYF
>TRBJ2-4|many|TRBV25-1
CASSESVGGVRNIQYF
>TRBJ2-4|many|TRBV28
CASSILQGAVLENIQYF
>TRBJ1-5|many|TRBV9
CASSVDSGVNQPQHF
>TRBJ2-5|many|TRBV30
CALGGGLKETQYF
>TRBJ2-6|.|TRBV4-1
CASSQPMHRAGANVLTF
>TRBJ2-7|.|TRBV7-8
CASSFEGGDYEQYF
>TRBJ2-7|few|TRBV6-1
CASSETGTGQYF
>TRBJ2-7|few|TRBV6-1
CASTSFYEQYF
>TRBJ2-1|few|TRBV29-1
CSACGQSYNEQFF
>TRBJ1-2|few|TRBV6-1
CASTKGRDYGYAF
>TRBJ2-7|.|TRBV20-1
CSAHPPAGITGGEQYF
>TRBJ1-2|.|TRBV5-6
CASSPGQGATDARGYTF
>TRBJ2-2|few|TRBV19
CASQRDRANTGELFF
>TRBJ2-3|once|TRBV7-2
CASSLPPGGTDTQYF
>TRBJ1-5|.|TRBV20-1
CSARDPTIVAFQPQHF
>TRBJ2-7|few|TRBV11-3
CASSLLGTRDYEQYF